The 10 T cell receptor beta chains below come from one sample, sequenced in a study of CD8+CD57+ T cells in acquired aplastic anemia. Profiling that covered TCR beta VDJ and CDR3 relied on genomic DNA as its template. TCRdb fed the reads into MiXCR, producing one record per CDR3 protein. The sample lists about 170,000 distinct CDR3 sequences; roughly 40% were seen once. Sequenced: sorted CD4+, CD8+, or CD8+CD57+ T cells (not recorded which) from PBMCs. These receptors originate from a human donor in good health.

Only a few counts were recorded for this clonotype. The gene calls are TRBV4-1 and TRBJ2-1, with D maybe TRBD1 (8 bases). Germline-derived CDR1 and CDR2 are MGHRA and YSYEKL. CDR3 size: 17 residues. V was pared by 4 bases and J by 9 bases, with 25 bases between. Here the CDR3 reads CASSLGRGPRTGGEQFF. The CDR3 DNA sequence: TGCGCCAGCAGCCTCGGCAGGGGGCCCCGGACGGGGGGTGAGCAGTTCTTC.

The chain is built from TRBV13 and TRBJ2-5; D could derive from TRBD1 or TRBD2 (5 bases each). Trimming cost V 4 bases and J 0 bases, with 12 bases left between them. Germline V gene lookup returns CDR1 PRHDT and CDR2 FYEKMQ (reference sequence). This CDR3 comprises 15 residues. CDR3 sequence reads: CASSSGPSYQETQYF. CDR3 nucleotide sequence: TGTGCCAGCAGCTCGGGACCGTCGTACCAAGAGACCCAGTACTTC. Full variable domain (rest looked up from reference TRBV13 and TRBJ2-5): AAGVIQSPRHLIKEKRETATLKCYPIPRHDTVYWYQQGPGQDPQFLISFYEKMQSDKGSIPDRFSAQQFSDYHSELNMSSLELGDSALYFCASSSGPSYQETQYFGPGTRLLVL.

This clonotype was counted many times. V is TRBV10-3 and J is TRBJ2-7; 12 bases agree with TRBD1. V shed 6 bases and J 5 bases; nucleotides not matched to a gene: 11. The CDR3 is 16 residues long. Germline-derived CDR1 and CDR2 are ENHRY and SYGVKD. CDR3 in amino acids: CAISFGRGQGAHEQYF. CDR3 DNA sequence: TGTGCCATCAGCTTTGGGCGGGGACAGGGGGCCCACGAGCAGTACTTC.

This clonotype has a count of ten or more. A junction boundary mismatches the germline segment, possibly from a read error. The chain joins TRBV7-7 to TRBJ2-5; D is perhaps TRBD1 or TRBD2 (6 bases each). The CDR3 length is 13 residues. Looked up from germline, CDR1 is SSHAT and CDR2 is FNYEAQ (reference sequence). In DNA form, the CDR3 reads TGTGCTAGCAGCTTGGGGGGCCCGGAGACCCAGTACTTC. This codes for CASSLGGPETQYF.

CDR3 nucleotides: TGCAGCGTCCAGGGAGACTCTGGAAACACCATATATTTT. Its protein is CSVQGDSGNTIYF. V and J are TRBV29-1 and TRBJ1-3; perhaps TRBD1 as D (5 bases). The CDR3 sequence is 13 residues long. Germline lookup yields CDR1 SQVTM and CDR2 ANQGSEA. V lost 6 bases to trimming and J lost 0 bases, with 9 bases between them. The entire variable domain, with the rest obtained from reference TRBV29-1 and TRBJ1-3, is as follows: SAVISQKPSRDICQRGTSLTIQCQVDSQVTMMFWYRQQPGQSLTLIATANQGSEATYESGFVIDKFPISRPNLTFSTLTVSNMSPEDSSIYLCSVQGDSGNTIYFGEGSWLTVV.

As regards this clonotype: A much larger clone is a single base away; this may be a read error. The chain is built from TRBV11-1 and TRBJ2-1, with D tentatively TRBD2 (5 bases). Trimming took off 5 bases at V and 9 bases at J, with 23 bases between the two ends. The CDR3 is made up of 16 amino acids. Germline V gene lookup returns CDR1 SGHAT and CDR2 FQDESV (reference sequence). The CDR3 sequence is CASSGLRLTGISEQFF. The CDR3 nucleotides are TGTGCCAGCAGCGGGCTGAGACTAACGGGGATAAGTGAGCAGTTCTTC.

J is TRBJ2-1 and V is TRBV19; 7 bases line up with TRBD1. Per germline, CDR1 LNHDA and CDR2 SQIVND (reference sequence). This CDR3 has 15 residues. The V segment lost 5 bases and the J segment 0 bases; nucleotides outside the gene matches: 4. The CDR3 is CASSSDRASYNEQFF. DNA for the CDR3: TGTGCCAGTAGTTCCGACAGGGCCTCCTACAATGAGCAGTTCTTC.

This clonotype was picked up many times. V gene TRBV27 combines with J gene TRBJ2-7; 8 nucleotides align to TRBD1. CDR1 MNHEY and CDR2 SMNVEV come from the germline V gene (reference sequence). Trimming at V came to 5 bases and at J to 3 bases, leaving 6 bases not matched to a gene. The CDR3 covers 14 residues. The CDR3 region has the DNA TGTGCCAGCAGTATGACAGGGGTAGTCTACGAGCAGTACTTC. Its translation is CASSMTGVVYEQYF.

With respect to this clonotype: This may stem from a read error, because a much larger clone lies one nucleotide away. Given the absence of the conserved phenylalanine or tryptophan at the CDR3 end, a read error is likely. V and J are TRBV9 and TRBJ2-2; possible D gene TRBD1, 5 bases. Germline V lookup: CDR1 SGDLS, CDR2 YYNGEE. The length of the CDR3 is 14 residues. Trimming removed 6 bases from V and 1 base from J, with 10 bases in between. DNA of the CDR3: TGTGCCAGCAAACTCACAGGGAACACCGGGGAGCTGTTTCTT. Protein product: CASKLTGNTGELFL.

This clonotype was observed at least ten times. This sequence joins TRBV19 and TRBJ1-5, with no clear D. The CDR3 is made up of 13 amino acids. The V end lost 7 bases, the J end lost 5 bases, and 12 bases lay between the germline ends. Germline V gene data show CDR1 as LNHDA and CDR2 as SQIVND (reference sequence). CDR3 sequence: CASTAYSDQPQHF. The DNA for the CDR3 is TGTGCCAGTACCGCTTACTCCGATCAGCCCCAGCATTTT.